The text below deals with one T cell receptor beta chain. Clones were sequenced by immunoSEQ multiplex PCR, and TCRdb holds only the in-frame ones, with some missing. The top ten clones hold 0.95% to 1.5% of a sample with 100,000 to 150,000 clones, 80% to 90% of them seen once. Germline lookup yields CDR1 SGHRS and CDR2 YFSETQ. The junction had 6 bases not matched to a gene; V was cut back by 5 bases and J by 3 bases. CDR3 size: 14 residues. This specimen belongs to a study of cytomegalovirus exposure and HLA in healthy donors. About the study: The approximately 120 validation repertoires used the same platform as the 666 first-cohort repertoires, a later analysis reported.

The source is a woman aged 18 to 35 in good health and CMV-seronegative. The J gene is TRBJ1-2, the V gene TRBV5-1; 8 nucleotides align to TRBD1. The specimen sequenced was PBMCs. CDR3 protein: CASSWDRPHYGYTF. The DNA for the CDR3 is TGCGCCAGCAGTTGGGACAGGCCCCACTATGGCTACACCTTC.